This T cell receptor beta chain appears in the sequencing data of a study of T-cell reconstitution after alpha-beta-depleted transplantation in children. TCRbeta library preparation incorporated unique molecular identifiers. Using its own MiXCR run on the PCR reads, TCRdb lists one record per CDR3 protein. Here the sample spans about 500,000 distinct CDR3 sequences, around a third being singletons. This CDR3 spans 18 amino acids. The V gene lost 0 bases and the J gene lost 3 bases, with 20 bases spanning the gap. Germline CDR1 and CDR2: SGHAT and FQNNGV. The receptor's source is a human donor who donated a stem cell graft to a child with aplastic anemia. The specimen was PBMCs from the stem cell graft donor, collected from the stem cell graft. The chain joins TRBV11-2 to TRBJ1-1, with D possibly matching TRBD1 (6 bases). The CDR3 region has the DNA TGTGCCAGCAGCTTAGAGGCAGGGGTCGGAGGGGGGGACACTGAAGCTTTCTTT. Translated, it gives CASSLEAGVGGGDTEAFF.